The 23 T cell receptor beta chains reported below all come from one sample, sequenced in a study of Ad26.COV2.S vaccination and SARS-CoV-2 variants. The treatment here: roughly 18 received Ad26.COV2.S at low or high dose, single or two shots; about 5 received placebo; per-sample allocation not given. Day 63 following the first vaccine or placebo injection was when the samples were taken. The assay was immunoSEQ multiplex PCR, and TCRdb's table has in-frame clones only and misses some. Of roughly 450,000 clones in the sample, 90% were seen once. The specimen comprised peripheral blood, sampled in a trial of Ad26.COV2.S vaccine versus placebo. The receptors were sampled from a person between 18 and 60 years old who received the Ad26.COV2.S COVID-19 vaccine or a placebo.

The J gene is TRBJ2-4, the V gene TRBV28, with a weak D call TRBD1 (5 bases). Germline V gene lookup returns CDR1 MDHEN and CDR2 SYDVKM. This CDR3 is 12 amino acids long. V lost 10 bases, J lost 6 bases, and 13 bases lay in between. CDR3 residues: CATQQTVNIQYF. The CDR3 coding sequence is TGTGCCACCCAGCAGACAGTAAACATTCAGTACTTC. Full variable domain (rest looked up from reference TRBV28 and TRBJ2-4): DVKVTQSSRYLVKRTGEKVFLECVQDMDHENMFWYRQDPGLGLRLIYFSYDVKMKEKGDIPEGYSVSREKKERFSLILESASTNQTSMYLCATQQTVNIQYFGAGTRLSVL.

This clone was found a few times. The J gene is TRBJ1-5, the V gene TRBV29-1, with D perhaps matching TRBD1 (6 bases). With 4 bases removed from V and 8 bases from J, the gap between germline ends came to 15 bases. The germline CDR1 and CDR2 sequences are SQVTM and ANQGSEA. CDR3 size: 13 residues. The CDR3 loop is CSVAPGAFEPQHF. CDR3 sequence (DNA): TGCAGCGTTGCCCCGGGGGCCTTTGAGCCCCAGCATTTT.

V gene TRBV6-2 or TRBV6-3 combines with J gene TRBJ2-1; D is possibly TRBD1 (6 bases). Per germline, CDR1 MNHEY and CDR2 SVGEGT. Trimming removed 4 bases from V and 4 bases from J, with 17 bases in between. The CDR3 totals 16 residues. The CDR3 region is CASSSRKPQGYNEQFF. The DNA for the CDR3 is TGTGCCAGCAGTTCCCGAAAACCACAGGGATACAATGAGCAGTTCTTC.

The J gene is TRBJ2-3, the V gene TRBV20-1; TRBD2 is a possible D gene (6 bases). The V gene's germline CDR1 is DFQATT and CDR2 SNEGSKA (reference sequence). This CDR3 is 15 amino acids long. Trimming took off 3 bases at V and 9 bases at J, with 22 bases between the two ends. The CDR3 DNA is TGCAGTGCTAGTCGGAGACTAGGGAGCTCGGACACGCAGTATTTT. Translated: CSASRRLGSSDTQYF.

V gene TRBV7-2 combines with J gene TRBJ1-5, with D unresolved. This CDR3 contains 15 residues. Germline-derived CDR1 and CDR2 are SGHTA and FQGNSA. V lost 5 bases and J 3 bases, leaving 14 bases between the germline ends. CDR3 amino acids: CASSIAGKDNQPQHF. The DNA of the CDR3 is TGTGCCAGCAGCATCGCCGGGAAAGACAATCAGCCCCAGCATTTT.

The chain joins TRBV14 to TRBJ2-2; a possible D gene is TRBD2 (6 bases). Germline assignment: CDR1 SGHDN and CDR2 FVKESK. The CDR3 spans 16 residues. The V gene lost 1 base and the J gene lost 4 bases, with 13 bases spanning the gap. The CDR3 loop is CASSQGNSGVTGELFF. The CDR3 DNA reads TGTGCCAGCAGCCAAGGGAATAGCGGAGTCACCGGGGAGCTGTTTTTT.

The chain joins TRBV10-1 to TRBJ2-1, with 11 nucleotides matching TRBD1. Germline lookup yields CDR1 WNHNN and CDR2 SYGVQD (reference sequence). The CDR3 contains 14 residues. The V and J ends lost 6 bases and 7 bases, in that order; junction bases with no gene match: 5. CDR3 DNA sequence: TGCGCCAGCAGGGACAGGGGGCAGGGGAATGAGCAGTTCTTC. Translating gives CASRDRGQGNEQFF.

The CDR3, as DNA: TGCGCCAGCAGCTCGCGGACAGGAGAGATGAACACTGAAGCTTTCTTT. It is translated as CASSSRTGEMNTEAFF. The J gene is TRBJ1-1, the V gene TRBV5-1, with 7 bases aligning to TRBD1. CDR3 length: 16 residues. Trimming at V came to 3 bases and at J to 0 bases, leaving 8 bases not matched to a gene. The germline V gene has CDR1 SGHRS and CDR2 YFSETQ.

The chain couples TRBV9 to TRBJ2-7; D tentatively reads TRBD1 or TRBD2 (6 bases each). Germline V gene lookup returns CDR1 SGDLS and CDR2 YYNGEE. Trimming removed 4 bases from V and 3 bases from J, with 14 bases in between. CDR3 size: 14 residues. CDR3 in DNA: TGTGCCAGCAGCTCTACAGGGACTTTCTACGAGCAGTACTTC. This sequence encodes CASSSTGTFYEQYF. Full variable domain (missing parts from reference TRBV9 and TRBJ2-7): DSGVTQTPKHLITATGQRVTLRCSPRSGDLSVYWYQQSLDQGLQFLIQYYNGEERAKGNILERFSAQQFPDLHSELNLSSLELGDSALYFCASSSTGTFYEQYFGPGTRLTVT.

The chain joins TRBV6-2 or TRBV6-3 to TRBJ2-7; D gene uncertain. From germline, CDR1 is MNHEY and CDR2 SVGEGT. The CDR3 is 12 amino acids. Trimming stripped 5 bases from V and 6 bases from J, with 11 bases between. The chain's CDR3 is CASSLETSEQYF. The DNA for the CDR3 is TGTGCCAGCAGTCTTGAGACGAGCGAGCAGTACTTC.

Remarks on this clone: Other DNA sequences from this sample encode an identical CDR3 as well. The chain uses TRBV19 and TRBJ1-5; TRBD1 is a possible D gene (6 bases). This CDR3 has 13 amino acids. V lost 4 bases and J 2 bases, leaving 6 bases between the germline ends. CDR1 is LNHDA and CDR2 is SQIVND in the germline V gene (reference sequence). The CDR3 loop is CASSRQGNQPQHF. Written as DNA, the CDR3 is TGTGCCAGTAGTAGACAGGGCAATCAGCCCCAGCATTTT.

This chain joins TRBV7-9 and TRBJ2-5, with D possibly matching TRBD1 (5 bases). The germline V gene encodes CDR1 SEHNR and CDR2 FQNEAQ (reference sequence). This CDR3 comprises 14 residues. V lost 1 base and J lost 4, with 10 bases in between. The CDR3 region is CASSLDRQGETQYF. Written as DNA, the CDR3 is TGTGCCAGCAGCTTAGATCGGCAGGGAGAGACCCAGTACTTC.

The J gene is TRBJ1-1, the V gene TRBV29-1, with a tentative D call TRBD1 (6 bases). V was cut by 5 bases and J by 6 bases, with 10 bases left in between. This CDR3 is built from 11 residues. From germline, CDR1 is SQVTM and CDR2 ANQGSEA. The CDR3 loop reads CSVKGVPEAFF. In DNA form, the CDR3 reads TGCAGCGTTAAGGGGGTACCTGAAGCTTTCTTT.

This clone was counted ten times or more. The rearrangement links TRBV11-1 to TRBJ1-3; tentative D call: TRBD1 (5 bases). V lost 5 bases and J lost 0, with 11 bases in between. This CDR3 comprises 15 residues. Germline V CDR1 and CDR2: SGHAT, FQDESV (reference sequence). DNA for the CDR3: TGTGCCAGCAGCCACGGGACGGACTCTGGAAACACCATATATTTT. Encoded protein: CASSHGTDSGNTIYF.

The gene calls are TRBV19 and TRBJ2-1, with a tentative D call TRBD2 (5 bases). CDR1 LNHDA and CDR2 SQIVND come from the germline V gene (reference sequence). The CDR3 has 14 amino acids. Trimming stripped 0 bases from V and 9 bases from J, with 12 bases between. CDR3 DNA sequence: TGTGCCAGTAGTATAGAATCTAGCAGCAGTGAGCAGTTCTTC. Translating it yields CASSIESSSSEQFF.

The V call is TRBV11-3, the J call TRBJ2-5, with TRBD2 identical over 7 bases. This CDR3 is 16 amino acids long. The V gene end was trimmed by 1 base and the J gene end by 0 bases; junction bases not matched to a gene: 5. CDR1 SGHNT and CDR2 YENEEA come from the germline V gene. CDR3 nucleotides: TGTGCCAGCAGCTTAGCTAGCGGACCCTACCAAGAGACCCAGTACTTC. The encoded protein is CASSLASGPYQETQYF.

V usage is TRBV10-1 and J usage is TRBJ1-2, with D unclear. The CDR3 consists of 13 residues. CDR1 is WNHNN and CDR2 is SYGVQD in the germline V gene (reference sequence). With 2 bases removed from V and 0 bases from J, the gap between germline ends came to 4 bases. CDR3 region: CASSERPNYGYTF. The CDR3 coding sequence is TGCGCCAGCAGTGAGCGGCCTAACTATGGCTACACCTTC.

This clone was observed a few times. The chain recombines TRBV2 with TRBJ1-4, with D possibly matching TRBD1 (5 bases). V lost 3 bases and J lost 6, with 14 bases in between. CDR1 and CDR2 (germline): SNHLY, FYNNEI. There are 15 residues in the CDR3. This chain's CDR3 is CASSDSGQGHEKLFF. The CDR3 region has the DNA TGTGCCAGCAGTGATTCGGGGCAGGGTCATGAAAAACTGTTTTTT.

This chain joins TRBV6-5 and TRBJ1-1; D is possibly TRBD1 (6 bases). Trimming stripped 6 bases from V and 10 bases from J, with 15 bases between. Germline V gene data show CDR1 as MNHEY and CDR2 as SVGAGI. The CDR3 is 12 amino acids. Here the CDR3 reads CASRGHPGGAFF. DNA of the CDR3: TGTGCCAGCAGGGGACACCCGGGGGGAGCTTTCTTT.

Here the CDR3 DNA reads TGTGCCAGCAGTTACCCCGGGACCAAAGGGGAGACCCAGTACTTC. Protein product: CASSYPGTKGETQYF. The rearrangement joins TRBV6-6 to TRBJ2-5; D assignment may be TRBD1 or TRBD2 (5 bases each). The ends were cut back, 2 bases at V and 5 bases at J, with 15 bases in the middle. The CDR3 is 15 residues long. The germline V gene encodes CDR1 MNHNY and CDR2 SVGAGI (reference sequence).

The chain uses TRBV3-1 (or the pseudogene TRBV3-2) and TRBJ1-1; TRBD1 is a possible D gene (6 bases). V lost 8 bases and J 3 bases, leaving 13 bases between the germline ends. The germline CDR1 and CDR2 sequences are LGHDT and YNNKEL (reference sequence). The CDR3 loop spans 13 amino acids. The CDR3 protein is CASDGAGDTEAFF. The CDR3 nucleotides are TGTGCCAGCGACGGGGCAGGGGACACTGAAGCTTTCTTT.

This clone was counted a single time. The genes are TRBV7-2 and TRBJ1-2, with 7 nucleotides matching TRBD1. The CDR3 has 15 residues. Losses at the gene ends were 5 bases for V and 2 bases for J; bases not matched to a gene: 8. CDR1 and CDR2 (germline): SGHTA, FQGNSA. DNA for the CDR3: TGTGCCAGCAGCCCTCTCTTGGACAGGAACTATGGCTACACCTTC. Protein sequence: CASSPLLDRNYGYTF.

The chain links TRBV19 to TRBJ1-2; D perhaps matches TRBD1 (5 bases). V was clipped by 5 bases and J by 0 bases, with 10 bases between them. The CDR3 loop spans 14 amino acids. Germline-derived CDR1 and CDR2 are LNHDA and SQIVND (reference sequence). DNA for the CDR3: TGTGCCAGTAGTGCTGGGACGGCTAACTATGGCTACACCTTC. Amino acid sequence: CASSAGTANYGYTF.